A selection of T cell receptor beta chains follows, all from one sample in a study of control samples from healthy donors and cancer patients. Profiled with immunoSEQ multiplex PCR; TCRdb holds only in-frame clones, not every one. The sample gives fewer than 100,000 clones, more than 75% of which show up once; approximately 9.8% is in the top ten. The sample taken for sequencing was blood. These receptors all come from a woman between 55 and 75 years old in good health. The CDR3 runs from the conserved cysteine through the conserved F or W. D genes are given only for firm matches. A clone size is listed for some rows: how often the clone was seen (once, few, many), or a class if it is expanded.

TRBJ1-1,TRBV10-1,.,.,CASSEMGGTEAFF,TGCGCCAGCAGTGAGATGGGGGGAACTGAAGCTTTCTTT
TRBJ1-2,TRBV3-1/TRBV3-2,.,TRBD1,CASSPWDRSNYGYTF,TGTGCCAGCAGCCCCTGGGACAGATCTAACTATGGCTACACCTTC
TRBJ2-5,TRBV7-2,.,.,CASSLAETQYF,TGTGCCAGCAGCTTAGCCGAGACCCAGTACTTC
TRBJ2-6,TRBV7-9,many,TRBD2,CASSLLAGVGANVLTF,TGTGCCAGCAGCTTACTAGCGGGGGTTGGGGCCAACGTCCTGACTTTC
TRBJ2-5,TRBV5-1,.,TRBD1,CASSLPTGIAQETQYF,TGCGCCAGCAGCCTCCCGACAGGGATCGCCCAAGAGACCCAGTACTTC
TRBJ2-7,TRBV25-1,few,.,CASSLTPSSYEQYF,TGTGCCAGCAGTTTGACACCAAGCTCCTACGAGCAGTACTTC
TRBJ2-4,TRBV6-2/TRBV6-3,.,TRBD1,CASSQGQGAWAKNIQYF,TGTGCCAGCAGTCAAGGACAGGGGGCCTGGGCCAAAAACATTCAGTACTTC
TRBJ2-5,TRBV18,once,.,CASSPPSGEETQYF,TGTGCCAGCTCACCACCCTCGGGGGAGGAGACCCAGTACTTC
TRBJ2-1,TRBV19,.,TRBD2,CASRTGTTNEQFF,TGTGCCAGTAGGACCGGGACTACCAATGAGCAGTTCTTC
TRBJ1-1,TRBV19,.,.,CASSIARDTEAFF,TGTGCCAGTAGTATCGCCCGGGACACTGAAGCTTTCTTT
TRBJ2-1,TRBV7-2,.,TRBD1,CASSHGQGAGDEQFF,TGTGCCAGCAGCCACGGACAGGGGGCGGGGGATGAGCAGTTCTTC